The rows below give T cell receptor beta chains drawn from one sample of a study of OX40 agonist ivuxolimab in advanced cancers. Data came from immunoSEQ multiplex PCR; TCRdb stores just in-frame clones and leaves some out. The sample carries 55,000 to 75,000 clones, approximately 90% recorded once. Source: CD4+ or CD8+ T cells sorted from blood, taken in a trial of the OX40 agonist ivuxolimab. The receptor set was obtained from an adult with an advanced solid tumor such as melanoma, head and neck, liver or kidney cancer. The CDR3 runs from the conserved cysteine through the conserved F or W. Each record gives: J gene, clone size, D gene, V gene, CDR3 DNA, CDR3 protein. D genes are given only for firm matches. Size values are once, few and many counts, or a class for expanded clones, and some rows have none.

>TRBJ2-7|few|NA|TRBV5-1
TGCGCCAGCAGCCCGGGGGACAGTAGCTCCTACGAGCAGTACTTC
CASSPGDSSSYEQYF
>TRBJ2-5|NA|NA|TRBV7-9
TGTGCCAGCAGCTTATTGGATGACGAGACCCAGTACTTC
CASSLLDDETQYF
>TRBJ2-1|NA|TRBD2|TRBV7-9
TGTGCCAGCAGCTCAACAGCGGGAGAGGTATACAATGAGCAGTTCTTC
CASSSTAGEVYNEQFF
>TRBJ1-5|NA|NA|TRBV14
TGTGCCAGCAGTCCAAGGGGAACAGGAGTTAGCAATCAGCCCCAGCATTTT
CASSPRGTGVSNQPQHF
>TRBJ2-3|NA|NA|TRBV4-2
TGTGCCAGCAGCCAATTACTCGGGGCGGCAGATACGCAGTATTTT
CASSQLLGAADTQYF
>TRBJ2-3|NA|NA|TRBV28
TGTGCCAGCAGTTTTGGGATAGGGCCTAGCACAGATACGCAGTATTTT
CASSFGIGPSTDTQYF
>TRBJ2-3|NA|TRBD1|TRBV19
TGTGCCAGTAATCAACTACCGGGACAGGGGCCAGATACGCAGTATTTT
CASNQLPGQGPDTQYF
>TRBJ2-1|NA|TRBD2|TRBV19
TGTGCCAGTAGTATTGACGGGAGGGCCCTCGGGAATGAGCAGTTCTTC
CASSIDGRALGNEQFF
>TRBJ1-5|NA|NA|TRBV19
TGTGCCAGTAGTATAAGGGGAGGGTATAGCAATCAGCCCCAGCATTTT
CASSIRGGYSNQPQHF
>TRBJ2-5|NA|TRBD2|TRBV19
TGTGCCAGTAGTATGACGACGGGAGGCCTCGGGACCCAGTACTTC
CASSMTTGGLGTQYF
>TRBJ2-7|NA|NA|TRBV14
TGTGCCAGCAGCTTTAGTTACGAGCAGTACTTC
CASSFSYEQYF
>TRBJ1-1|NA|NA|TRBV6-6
TGTGCCAGCAGTGAAGCTTTCTTT
CASSEAFF
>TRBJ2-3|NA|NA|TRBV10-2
TGCGCCAGCAGTGAGATCGGACGGAGTCCGCAGTATTTT
CASSEIGRSPQYF
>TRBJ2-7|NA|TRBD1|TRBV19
TGTGCCAGTAGTAGTGGACAGGGGAGTAAGTACGAGCAGTACTTC
CASSSGQGSKYEQYF
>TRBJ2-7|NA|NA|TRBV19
TGTGCCAGCCCGGGACAGGCATTCCGCGGGAGTTACGAGCAGTACTTC
CASPGQAFRGSYEQYF
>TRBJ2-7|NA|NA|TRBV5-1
TGCGCCAGCAGCTTGGCTGGGGGGCCCTACGAGCAGTACTTC
CASSLAGGPYEQYF
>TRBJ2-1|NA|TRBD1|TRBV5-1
TGCGCCAGCAGCTCGCCGGGACAGGTCAATGAGCAGTTCTTC
CASSSPGQVNEQFF
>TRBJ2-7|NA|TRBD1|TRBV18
TGTGCCAGCTCACGAGGGACAGGGGGCAACGAGCAGTACTTC
CASSRGTGGNEQYF
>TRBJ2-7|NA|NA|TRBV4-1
TGCGCCAGCAGCACAGTAGGGGGGCTCTCCTACGAGCAGTACTTC
CASSTVGGLSYEQYF
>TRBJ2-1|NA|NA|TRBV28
TGTGCCAGCAGTTCCCCTGTTGGTCTAGCGCTCAATGAGCAGTTCTTC
CASSSPVGLALNEQFF
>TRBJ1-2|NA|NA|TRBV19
TGTGCCAGTCGAACAGGAAACTATGGCTACACCTTC
CASRTGNYGYTF
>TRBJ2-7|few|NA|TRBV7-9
TGTGCCAGCAGCTTAGGGGGCCCCAGGGAGCAGTACTTC
CASSLGGPREQYF
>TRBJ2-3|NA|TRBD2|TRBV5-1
TGCGCCAGCAGCTTGGCGTTAGCGGGAGCCGCAGATACGCAGTATTTT
CASSLALAGAADTQYF
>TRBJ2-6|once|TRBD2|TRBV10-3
TGTGCCATCGGGGAAGACTGGGCTAGCGGGAATCCTATCTCTGGGGCCAACGTCCTGACTTTC
CAIGEDWASGNPISGANVLTF